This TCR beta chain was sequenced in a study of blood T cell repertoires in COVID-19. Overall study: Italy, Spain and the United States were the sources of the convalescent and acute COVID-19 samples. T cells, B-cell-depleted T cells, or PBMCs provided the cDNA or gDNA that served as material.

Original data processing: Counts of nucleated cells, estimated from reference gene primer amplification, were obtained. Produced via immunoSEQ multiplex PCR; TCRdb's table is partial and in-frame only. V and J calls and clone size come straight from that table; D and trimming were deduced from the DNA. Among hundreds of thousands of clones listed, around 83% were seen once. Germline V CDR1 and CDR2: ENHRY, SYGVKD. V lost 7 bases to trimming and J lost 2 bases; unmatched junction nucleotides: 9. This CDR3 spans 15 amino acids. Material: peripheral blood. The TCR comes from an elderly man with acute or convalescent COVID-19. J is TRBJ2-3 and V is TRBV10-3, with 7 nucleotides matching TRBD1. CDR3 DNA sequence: TGTGCCATCACTAAAGGGGACAGTTACACAGATACGCAGTATTTT. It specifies CAITKGDSYTDTQYF.